This record concerns one T cell receptor beta chain sequence. Its antigen is still unknown. The data are from a study of graft-versus-host responses after intestinal transplantation. Study overall: Following induction with anti-thymocyte globulin, all recipients were given tacrolimus and steroids for about 3 years.

Assay used: immunoSEQ multiplex PCR; TCRdb lists only in-frame clones, some missing. This sample yields roughly 100,000 clones, of which 85% to 95% are seen a single time; around 0.067% belongs to the top ten. The length of the CDR3 is 15 residues. V gave up 0 bases and J gave up 0 bases, with 6 bases separating them. Germline loops: CDR1 MNHNS, CDR2 SASEGT. Findings and limits, study-wide: Graft-versus-host to host-versus-graft clonal ratios in allografts were high in patients with graft-donor T cell macrochimerism. Some GvH clones were seen earlier in gut or blood, suggesting intestinal origin. Early post-transplant HvG declines tracked with peak circulating GvH clone levels.

The TCR comes from a human donor who was the organ donor for an intestinal transplant. The specimen comprised unstimulated CD8+ T cells sorted from spleen or lymph node cells, sampled before transplant. The chain has TRBV6-1 and TRBJ2-1; D is unclear. This chain's CDR3 is CASSEATSSYNEQFF. The CDR3 DNA reads TGTGCCAGCAGTGAAGCAACGAGCTCCTACAATGAGCAGTTCTTC.